These T cell receptor beta chains were read from a single sample in a study of T cells in Graves' hyperthyroidism and ophthalmopathy. Using its own MiXCR run on the multiplex PCR reads, TCRdb lists one record per CDR3 protein. The data hold 500,000 to 800,000 distinct CDR3 sequences, with over 40% observed a single time. Sequencing was done on a sample of peripheral blood or thyroid tissue (not recorded which). The receptor source for this set is an adult man with Graves' disease, either hyperthyroidism or ophthalmopathy (not recorded which). CDR3s include the opening cysteine and the closing phenylalanine or tryptophan. D genes are given only for firm matches. Size tells how often a clone was seen (once, few, many) or the class of an expanded clone, and some rows leave it out.

D	V	size	J	DNA	CDR3
NA	TRBV19	NA	TRBJ2-5	TGTGCCAGTAGTGAAGTTGACAGGTACCAAGAGACCCAGTACTTC	CASSEVDRYQETQYF
TRBD1	TRBV7-9	NA	TRBJ1-4	TGTGCCAGCAGCGAACAGGGGTTCGATGAAAAACTGTTTTTT	CASSEQGFDEKLFF
NA	TRBV19	NA	TRBJ2-6	TGTGCCAATAGTATGGGGGCTGGGGCCAACGTCCTGACTTTC	CANSMGAGANVLTF
NA	TRBV7-9	many	TRBJ1-5	TGTGCCAGCAGCTCCCTCGGACAGCCCCAGCATTTT	CASSSLGQPQHF
TRBD2	TRBV20-1	NA	TRBJ2-3	TGCAGTGCTAGGCTAGCGGGGACAGATACGCAGTATTTT	CSARLAGTDTQYF
NA	TRBV6-1	few	TRBJ2-5	TGTGCCAGCAGTGCCACTTCAGGGAAAAAGACCCAGTACTTC	CASSATSGKKTQYF
NA	TRBV7-2	NA	TRBJ1-1	TGTGCCAGCAGCCCTACCCCGGGACCTGAAGCTTTCTTT	CASSPTPGPEAFF
TRBD2	TRBV6-5	NA	TRBJ2-5	TGTGCCAGCAGTTTCTCTCTAGCGGGAGGGCAAGAGACCCAGTACTTC	CASSFSLAGGQETQYF
TRBD1	TRBV20-1	NA	TRBJ1-1	TGCATCGCCCCTGGGGACAGGGGCGGTACTGAAGCTTTCTTT	CIAPGDRGGTEAFF
NA	TRBV6-1	many	TRBJ1-5	TGTGCCAGCAGTCGACAGGCGGGTCAGCCCCAGCATTTT	CASSRQAGQPQHF
NA	TRBV24-1	NA	TRBJ2-7	TGTGCCAGCAGTTTAAATCCCGACCTTGCCTACGAGCAGTACTTC	CASSLNPDLAYEQYF
NA	TRBV2	few	TRBJ1-1	TGTGCCAGCAGTGGTAGGGTTACTGAAGCTTTCTTT	CASSGRVTEAFF
TRBD2	TRBV19	NA	TRBJ2-2	TGTGCCAGTAGTAAGTGGTGGCAGCGGGAGGAAAACACCGGGGAGCTGTTTTTT	CASSKWWQREENTGELFF
NA	TRBV7-7	NA	TRBJ1-1	TGTGCTAGCAGCTTAGGAGAGAACATGAACACTGAAGCTTTCTTT	CASSLGENMNTEAFF
NA	TRBV11-2	NA	TRBJ1-6	TGTGCAGCAGGGTCCTATAATTCACCCCTCCACTTT	CAAGSYNSPLHF
NA	TRBV12-3/TRBV12-4	NA	TRBJ2-7	TGTGCCAGCAGCTTGAATTATTTGGGCGGCTACGAGCAGTACTTC	CASSLNYLGGYEQYF
TRBD1	TRBV12-3/TRBV12-4	few	TRBJ1-1	TGTGCCAGCAGGTTACAGGGGCTGAACACTGAAGCTTTCTTT	CASRLQGLNTEAFF
NA	TRBV15	NA	TRBJ2-2	TGTGCCACCAGCAGAACAGGGACTCTGAACACCGGGGAGCTGTTTTTT	CATSRTGTLNTGELFF
TRBD2	TRBV7-2	NA	TRBJ2-5	TGTGCCAGCAGGCGGGGGTACCAAGAGACCCAGTACTTC	CASRRGYQETQYF
TRBD1	TRBV6-6	few	TRBJ1-2	TGTGCCAGCAGTTACACAGGGGGCCTCTATGGCTACACCTTC	CASSYTGGLYGYTF